This is a list of T cell receptor beta chains from one sample in a study of T cell responses to AZD1222 COVID-19 vaccine. Produced via immunoSEQ multiplex PCR; TCRdb's table is partial and in-frame only. Here the sample spans tens of thousands of clones, approximately 89% being singletons. The sequences come from peripheral blood, collected on day 0 of AZD1222 vaccination. These receptors were taken from an adult in good health. Both conserved end residues are trimmed from each CDR3. The D gene is left open where the match is weak.

len: 16
v_gene: TRBV4-1
d_gene: .
CDR3aa: ASSQGWDPLRPNQPQH

len: 11
v_gene: TRBV18
d_gene: .
CDR3aa: ASSPGGGETQY

len: 12
v_gene: TRBV5-1
d_gene: .
CDR3aa: ASSLSTGTGELF

len: 13
v_gene: TRBV7-9
d_gene: .
CDR3aa: ASSFLGGDSYGYT

len: 14
v_gene: TRBV5-1
d_gene: TRBD2
CDR3aa: ASRFGLAGGPDTQY

len: 13
v_gene: TRBV19
d_gene: .
CDR3aa: ASSPRDQGTDTQY

len: 9
v_gene: TRBV20-1
d_gene: .
CDR3aa: SAPDDYGYT

len: 14
v_gene: TRBV21-1
d_gene: .
CDR3aa: ASSKAGLPLRETQY

len: 12
v_gene: TRBV30
d_gene: .
CDR3aa: AWSEIRAGNTIY

len: 11
v_gene: TRBV27
d_gene: .
CDR3aa: ASSLNPNYGYT

len: 11
v_gene: TRBV5-1
d_gene: TRBD1
CDR3aa: ASETGSGYTQY

len: 10
v_gene: TRBV30
d_gene: .
CDR3aa: AWSGTSTEAF

len: 14
v_gene: TRBV19
d_gene: TRBD1
CDR3aa: ASSDQTGGAGQPQH

len: 13
v_gene: TRBV5-5
d_gene: TRBD1
CDR3aa: ASSLEQGARQPQH

len: 10
v_gene: TRBV18
d_gene: .
CDR3aa: ASSPRTGEAF

len: 13
v_gene: TRBV7-7
d_gene: .
CDR3aa: ASSLVGGREETQY

len: 15
v_gene: TRBV5-4
d_gene: .
CDR3aa: ASSLGTAAGWRYGYT

len: 13
v_gene: TRBV2
d_gene: .
CDR3aa: ASSETADANYGYT

len: 13
v_gene: TRBV4-1
d_gene: TRBD1
CDR3aa: ASSQTGAGNTEAF

len: 11
v_gene: TRBV29-1
d_gene: TRBD2
CDR3aa: SPKASGGPLEF

len: 13
v_gene: TRBV4-1
d_gene: .
CDR3aa: ASSHGAPSTDTQY

len: 11
v_gene: TRBV30
d_gene: .
CDR3aa: AWSVTPNQPQH

len: 14
v_gene: TRBV7-2
d_gene: .
CDR3aa: ASSLPSTGVSYEQY

len: 10
v_gene: TRBV20-1
d_gene: .
CDR3aa: SASRGDTEAF

len: 14
v_gene: TRBV4-2
d_gene: .
CDR3aa: ASSQDLARGSSPQH

len: 11
v_gene: TRBV19
d_gene: .
CDR3aa: ASSTPDKRGYT

len: 9
v_gene: TRBV27
d_gene: .
CDR3aa: ASSSGTLQI

len: 14
v_gene: TRBV4-3
d_gene: .
CDR3aa: ASSRNRASGANVLT

len: 13
v_gene: TRBV5-5
d_gene: .
CDR3aa: ASSLGLELTDTQY

len: 14
v_gene: TRBV3-1/TRBV3-2
d_gene: .
CDR3aa: ASSQVSGGGGETQY

len: 17
v_gene: TRBV6-6
d_gene: TRBD2
CDR3aa: ASTRGGTSGIRSYNEQF

len: 14
v_gene: TRBV4-1
d_gene: .
CDR3aa: ASSRNRGWSDYGYT

len: 13
v_gene: TRBV18
d_gene: .
CDR3aa: ASSPGVKPTGGYT

len: 13
v_gene: TRBV5-4
d_gene: .
CDR3aa: ASSFNLGSQETQY

len: 13
v_gene: TRBV12-5
d_gene: .
CDR3aa: ASAGMERSSYEQY

len: 13
v_gene: TRBV6-6
d_gene: .
CDR3aa: ASSYPSSMGGGYT

len: 17
v_gene: TRBV21-1
d_gene: .
CDR3aa: ASVCHTFSGKYSNQPQH

len: 13
v_gene: TRBV9
d_gene: TRBD2
CDR3aa: ASSVGNSGGKTQY

len: 13
v_gene: TRBV4-3
d_gene: TRBD1
CDR3aa: ASSQAGTGVYEQY

len: 13
v_gene: TRBV24-1
d_gene: .
CDR3aa: ATSARQVAGNTIY

len: 15
v_gene: TRBV2
d_gene: TRBD2
CDR3aa: ASRSRLAGVGSDTQY

len: 12
v_gene: TRBV5-1
d_gene: .
CDR3aa: ASSPGQSNQPQH

len: 12
v_gene: TRBV5-4
d_gene: TRBD1
CDR3aa: ASSPGTGVYEQY

len: 14
v_gene: TRBV6-5
d_gene: .
CDR3aa: ASSYSMRGGNYGYT

len: 11
v_gene: TRBV19
d_gene: .
CDR3aa: ASKDSRGQPQH

len: 11
v_gene: TRBV7-2
d_gene: .
CDR3aa: ASSLGIPDTQY

len: 13
v_gene: TRBV5-5
d_gene: .
CDR3aa: ASSKSGTGPYEQY

len: 11
v_gene: TRBV15
d_gene: .
CDR3aa: ATSNLQGNEQF

len: 14
v_gene: TRBV30
d_gene: TRBD1
CDR3aa: AWTREGASYNSPLH

len: 12
v_gene: TRBV6-5
d_gene: .
CDR3aa: ATANRGGGEKLF

len: 13
v_gene: TRBV6-1
d_gene: TRBD2
CDR3aa: ASSEGTSFIYEQY

len: 11
v_gene: TRBV2
d_gene: .
CDR3aa: ASSNTGNTEAF

len: 14
v_gene: TRBV7-2
d_gene: TRBD1
CDR3aa: ASSLSSTGEAYGYT